This paragraph reports one TCR beta chain. Its antigen is currently unknown. These data originate in a study of CD8 T cells in ankylosing spondylitis. Notes on the study in general: A motif in TCR beta, a set of about eight highly homologous variants, appeared characteristic of ankylosing spondylitis blood.

Quantitative 5'-RACE was performed with molecular barcodes, and it yielded the TCR beta libraries. TCRdb analysed the 5' RACE reads with MiXCR anew, one entry per CDR3 protein. This sample yields fewer than 400,000 distinct CDR3 sequences, of which around 24% are seen a single time; about 15% belongs to the top ten. The sequenced material came from blood, either unsorted or a sorted T cell fraction (not recorded which). The clonotype comes from a male donor with ankylosing spondylitis.

The CDR3 DNA sequence: TGTGCCAGCAGTTTAGAGGTGTCCTACAATGAGCAGTTCTTC. This sequence encodes CASSLEVSYNEQFF. The V gene is TRBV12-3 or TRBV12-4, the J gene TRBJ2-1; D remains unclear. Trimming shortened V by 1 base and J by 1 base, and 5 bases separated the two germline ends. The CDR3 contains 14 residues.